What follows is one TCR beta chain and its context. At the DNA level, this CDR3 is encoded by other sequences in the same sample as well. Assay used: immunoSEQ multiplex PCR; TCRdb lists only in-frame clones, some missing. In the table there are about 2 million clones, about 95% of which are singletons. This CDR3 spans 13 amino acids. Per the germline V gene, CDR1 is SGHAT and CDR2 is FQNNGV. Between the trimmed V and J ends, which lost 2 bases and 1 base, there was a span of 5 bases. CD8 cells classed as naive were CD45RO-negative and positively selected for CCR7, excluding terminally differentiated effector memory CD45RA+ cells. This sample was included in a study of shared clonotypes between healthy human individuals.

Sequencing was performed on naive CD8+ T cells sorted from blood. The receptor was derived from a man aged 18 to 29 in good health. J is TRBJ1-1 and V is TRBV11-2; D unclear. CDR3 residues: CASSLSPNTEAFF. The CDR3 nucleotides read TGTGCCAGCAGCTTAAGTCCGAACACTGAAGCTTTCTTT.